Listed here are 20 T cell receptor beta chains from one sample, sequenced in a study of T cells expressing NK-cell markers. TCRdb re-called the 5' RACE reads and shows each CDR3 protein once, DNA omitted. The table lists 400,000 to 500,000 distinct CDR3 sequences. Material for sequencing was blood T cells: a sorted CD56 or NKG2C T cell subset, CD4+ or CD8+ T cells, or bulk PBMC T cells (not recorded which). Receptor source: a woman between 18 and 75 years old in good health.

The chain links TRBV7-2 to TRBJ1-4; lacking DNA, the TRBD1 call made by TCRdb goes unchecked. Germline CDR1 is SGHTA and CDR2 is FQGNSA. The CDR3 runs to 15 residues. CDR3 loop: CASSPRQGLNEKLFF.

The chain couples TRBV20-1 to TRBJ2-5; TCRdb gives TRBD2 as the D gene, but with no DNA this cannot be confirmed. The CDR3 is 14 residues long. Germline values: CDR1 DFQATT, CDR2 SNEGSKA (reference sequence). CDR3 in amino acids: CSARKLAGVETQYF.

The chain links TRBV7-3 to TRBJ2-3; no DNA is available, so the TRBD1 call from TCRdb remains unchecked. The CDR3 runs 14 residues. CDR1 is SGHTA, CDR2 FQGTGA, per germline. CDR3 in amino acids: CASSLTGGPDTQYF.

The chain joins TRBV20-1 to TRBJ2-1. Germline lookup yields CDR1 DFQATT and CDR2 SNEGSKA (reference sequence). The CDR3 is 14 residues long. The CDR3 loop is CSARGGNPYNEQFF.

The chain recombines TRBV20-1 with TRBJ1-4. The germline V gene has CDR1 DFQATT and CDR2 SNEGSKA (reference sequence). The CDR3 is made up of 16 amino acids. The CDR3 sequence: CSARGAGGATNEKLFF.

This sequence joins TRBV7-2 and TRBJ1-4; the D call of TRBD1 rests on TCRdb alone, since no DNA is present to check it. This CDR3 is built from 16 residues. The germline V gene encodes CDR1 SGHTA and CDR2 FQGNSA. CDR3 residues: CASSLAPGQGNEKLFF.

CDR3 sequence: CASSLRVRETQYF. This chain connects TRBV6-1 to TRBJ2-5; TCRdb names TRBD1, which stays unverified in the absence of DNA. This CDR3 region has 13 residues. Germline V gene lookup returns CDR1 MNHNS and CDR2 SASEGT.

The chain employs TRBV4-2 and TRBJ2-1; there is no DNA to check the TCRdb D call of TRBD1. This CDR3 has 16 residues. Germline CDR1 and CDR2: LGHNA and YNFKEQ. CDR3 residues: CASSQDRTLGYNEQFF.

The rearrangement uses TRBV5-1 and TRBJ2-3. This CDR3 comprises 13 residues. Germline CDR1 and CDR2: SGHRS and YFSETQ. CDR3: CASRGQNTDTQYF.

The rearrangement joins TRBV11-2 to TRBJ2-7; the D call of TRBD2 rests on TCRdb alone, since no DNA is present to check it. This CDR3 comprises 15 residues. Germline V lookup: CDR1 SGHAT, CDR2 FQNNGV. CDR3 region: CASSLGPSGSYEQYF.

V usage is TRBV3-1 and J usage is TRBJ2-2. Germline assignment: CDR1 LGHDT and CDR2 YNNKEL (reference sequence). CDR3 size: 14 residues. CDR3 region: CASSSGFTTGELFF.

The chain links TRBV12-3 or TRBV12-4 to TRBJ2-7. The CDR3 is 12 amino acids. The CDR3 loop reads CASSRILGEQYF.

This chain joins TRBV6-1 and TRBJ1-2; TCRdb gives TRBD1 as the D gene, but with no DNA this cannot be confirmed. The CDR3 runs 17 residues. Germline values: CDR1 MNHNS, CDR2 SASEGT. The CDR3 loop reads CASSRIKDSRPNYGYTF.

The rearrangement joins TRBV20-1 to TRBJ1-3. This CDR3 has 15 residues. Germline V lookup: CDR1 DFQATT, CDR2 SNEGSKA (reference sequence). CDR3 residues: CSASRISASGNTIYF.

J is TRBJ2-3 and V is TRBV4-3; TCRdb indicates TRBD1, and absent DNA this call remains unverified. Germline V gene sequence: CDR1 LGHNA, CDR2 YSLEER. The CDR3 runs 14 residues. This CDR3 reads CASSQGQGLDTQYF.

The chain is built from TRBV18 and TRBJ2-3; TCRdb indicates TRBD2, and absent DNA this call remains unverified. The germline CDR1 and CDR2 sequences are KGHSH and LQKENI. The CDR3 is 14 amino acids. The CDR3: CASSPHPTGDSQYF.

The chain recombines TRBV4-2 with TRBJ1-4. The CDR3 spans 16 residues. The germline CDR1 and CDR2 sequences are LGHNA and YNFKEQ. CDR3 loop: CASSQLQGQNNEKLFF.

The chain carries TRBV12-3 or TRBV12-4 and TRBJ1-2; TCRdb names TRBD1, which stays unverified in the absence of DNA. The CDR3 length is 15 residues. This CDR3 reads CASSPVGATNYGYTF.

The chain has TRBV12-3 or TRBV12-4 and TRBJ2-1. This CDR3 comprises 16 residues. The CDR3 reads CASSPPLMEGPNEQFF.

This chain connects TRBV12-3 or TRBV12-4 to TRBJ1-5. This CDR3 is 15 amino acids long. This CDR3 reads CASRAAAAFNQPQHF.